This TCR beta chain was sequenced in a study of blood T cell repertoires in COVID-19. Across the study: The cDNA or gDNA used as material had been derived from T cells, B-cell-depleted T cells, or PBMCs.

Original analysis: It was from reference gene primer amplification that nucleated cell counts were estimated. The table came from immunoSEQ multiplex PCR; TCRdb's copy has only in-frame clones and leaves some out. For V, J and clone size, that table is used; D and trimming come from the DNA. The profile covers under 130,000 clones, with roughly four fifths appearing a single time and more than 20% taken by the ten largest. The receptor was derived from a man between 70 and 80 years old with active or convalescent COVID-19. Sequenced: peripheral blood.

DNA of the CDR3: TGTGCCAGCAGCCAAGATCCAGGGTTCGGGACCCAGTACTTC. This sequence encodes CASSQDPGFGTQYF. V and J are TRBV3-1 (or the pseudogene TRBV3-2) and TRBJ2-5; D perhaps matches TRBD1 (5 bases). Germline lookup yields CDR1 LGHDT and CDR2 YNNKEL (reference sequence). The CDR3 has 14 amino acids. V dropped 0 bases and J dropped 7 bases, with 12 bases sitting between them.